This T cell receptor beta chain emerged from a study of blood T cell repertoires in COVID-19. Study details: Both acute and convalescent COVID-19 samples were obtained from the United States, Italy and Spain. T cells, B-cell-depleted T cells, or PBMCs supplied cDNA or gDNA.

Seattle participants joined during active infection and were tracked over time. The V and J ends lost 4 bases and 0 bases respectively, with 12 bases between them. The CDR3 sequence is 16 residues long. Germline V gene data show CDR1 as LGHNA and CDR2 as YSLEER. Clones were sequenced by immunoSEQ multiplex PCR, and TCRdb holds only the in-frame ones, with some missing. Of fewer than 250,000 clones listed, around nine tenths were seen once; the top ten hold around 0.84%. This clonotype was sampled from a man in his sixties with COVID-19, enrolled during active disease. Material for sequencing was peripheral blood. The V gene is TRBV4-3, the J gene TRBJ1-4; no firm D call. CDR3 DNA sequence: TGCGCCAGCAGCCCTGAACCCGCGACAACTAATGAAAAACTGTTTTTT. Amino acid sequence: CASSPEPATTNEKLFF.